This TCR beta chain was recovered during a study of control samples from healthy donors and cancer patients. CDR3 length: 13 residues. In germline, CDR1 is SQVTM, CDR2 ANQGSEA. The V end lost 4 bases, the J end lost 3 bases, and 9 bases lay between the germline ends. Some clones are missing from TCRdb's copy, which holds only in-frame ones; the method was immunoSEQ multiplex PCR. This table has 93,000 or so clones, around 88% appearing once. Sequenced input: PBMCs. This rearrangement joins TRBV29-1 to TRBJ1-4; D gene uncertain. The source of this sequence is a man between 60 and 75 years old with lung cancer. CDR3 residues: CSVGPRPNEKLFF. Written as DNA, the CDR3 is TGCAGCGTTGGCCCGCGGCCTAATGAAAAACTGTTTTTT. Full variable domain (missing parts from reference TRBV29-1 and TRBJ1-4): SAVISQKPSRDICQRGTSLTIQCQVDSQVTMMFWYRQQPGQSLTLIATANQGSEATYESGFVIDKFPISRPNLTFSTLTVSNMSPEDSSIYLCSVGPRPNEKLFFGSGTQLSVL.